This section outlines one TCR beta chain sequence together with its context. This sample was taken from a study of blood T cell repertoires in COVID-19. Study details: Sites across the United States, Italy and Spain contributed samples from acute and convalescent COVID-19. Nucleic acid was either cDNA or gDNA, and it came from T cells, B-cell-depleted T cells, or PBMCs.

Trimming took 4 bases from V and 3 from J, leaving 20 bases between them. This CDR3 is built from 18 residues. CDR1 and CDR2 from the germline V gene are SGDLS and YYNGEE. How the authors handled the data: Estimation of nucleated cell counts was performed using reference gene primer amplification. Assay: immunoSEQ multiplex PCR; the TCRdb copy retains only in-frame clones and omits some. From that table come the V and J calls and clone size; the DNA was used to work out D and trimming. The profile shows 55,000 to 75,000 clones, roughly 80% of them singletons. The sample comprised peripheral blood. The rearrangement links TRBV9 to TRBJ2-6; tentative D call: TRBD2 (6 bases). This sequence was found in a man in his sixties with acute or convalescent COVID-19. Written as DNA, the CDR3 is TGTGCCAGCAGCCCCGACGGGCGAGGCGGGGTTGGGGCCAACGTCCTGACTTTC. Translating gives CASSPDGRGGVGANVLTF.